A selection of T cell receptor beta chains follows, all from one sample in a study of CD8+CD57+ T cells in acquired aplastic anemia. TCRdb called the reads again in MiXCR, with one record for every CDR3 protein. Of around 200,000 distinct CDR3 sequences listed, approximately 50% are singletons. The sample was sorted CD4+, CD8+, or CD8+CD57+ T cells (not recorded which) from PBMCs. Every receptor here comes from a human donor with aplastic anemia. Each CDR3 is given with its conserved first and last residue. A D gene is named only where the DNA matches it firmly. Clone size is given for some rows only: seen once, a few or many times, or a class if the clone is expanded.

d_call clone_size j_call v_call cdr3_nt cdr3_aa
- many TRBJ2-1 TRBV9 TGTGCCAGCAGCGTAGGCCTGGACGTTTACAATGAGCAGTTCTTC CASSVGLDVYNEQFF
TRBD1 - TRBJ2-6 TRBV20-1 TGCAGTGCTAGAGAAGGGGGCGCTGGGGCCAACGTCCTGACTTTC CSAREGGAGANVLTF
- - TRBJ1-1 TRBV29-1 TGCAGCGTCAGGGAGACTGAAGCTTTCTTT CSVRETEAFF
- many TRBJ2-3 TRBV24-1 TGTGCCACCAGTGATTCCCTGGGAGTGGGGGATACGCAGTATTTT CATSDSLGVGDTQYF
TRBD2 many TRBJ2-5 TRBV15 TGTGCCACCAGCAGAGATCGGCTAGCGGGAACCTACTACCAAGAGACCCAGTACTTC CATSRDRLAGTYYQETQYF
TRBD1 - TRBJ2-3 TRBV6-4 TGTGCCAGCTCGCCCGACAGGGGGGGTTCAGATACGCAGTATTTT CASSPDRGGSDTQYF
- few TRBJ2-7 TRBV20-1 TGCAGTGCACCCTATGGCGCCTACGAGCAGTACTTC CSAPYGAYEQYF
- few TRBJ1-1 TRBV25-1 TGTGCCAGCGGTAGGGACCACCCGAACACTGAAGCTTTCTTT CASGRDHPNTEAFF
- - TRBJ2-2 TRBV29-1 TGCAGCGTTTGGACGGGGATAAACCGAAACACCGGGGAGCTGTTTTTT CSVWTGINRNTGELFF
- - TRBJ2-3 TRBV12-3/TRBV12-4 TGTGCCAGCAGTTTAGTACTACCGGGTACGCAGTATTTT CASSLVLPGTQYF
TRBD1 - TRBJ1-6 TRBV19 TGTGCCAGTAGTCGGGACAGGTTCAGTTCACCCCTCCACTTT CASSRDRFSSPLHF
TRBD1 - TRBJ1-2 TRBV15 TGTGCCACCAGCAGAGATCAGGGGACAGGGGCCCACACCTTC CATSRDQGTGAHTF
TRBD2 once TRBJ2-7 TRBV19 TGTGCCAGTAGTACTTCTAGCGGGAGAGGCTACGAGCAGTACTTC CASSTSSGRGYEQYF
TRBD2 many TRBJ2-2 TRBV5-1 TGCGCCAGCAGCTTCGGACTAGCGGACACCACCGGGGAGCTGTTTTTT CASSFGLADTTGELFF
- - TRBJ1-5 TRBV19 TGTGCCAGTAGTAGCACAGTTTCCAATCAGCCCCAGCATTTT CASSSTVSNQPQHF
TRBD1 many TRBJ1-1 TRBV5-4 TGTGCCAGCAGCCCGGGACAGACGAACACTGAAGCTTTCTTT CASSPGQTNTEAFF
- - TRBJ1-1 TRBV7-9 TGTGCCAGCAGCTTAAGGCAGGCGGACACTGAAGCTTTCTTT CASSLRQADTEAFF
- - TRBJ1-2 TRBV24-1 TGTGCCACCAGTGCTACGTTATCACCCTCTGGCTACACCTTC CATSATLSPSGYTF
TRBD2 - TRBJ2-1 TRBV7-2 TGTGCCAGCAGCTTAGCCGTTAGCGGGAGTGGTGAGCAGTTCTTC CASSLAVSGSGEQFF
- - TRBJ2-1 TRBV7-3 TGTGCCAGCAGCGTCCAGCCCGGGAATGAGCAGTTCTTC CASSVQPGNEQFF
- few TRBJ1-5 TRBV2 TGTGCCAGCAGCCGCGGGACTCGGAATCAGCCCCAGCATTTT CASSRGTRNQPQHF
TRBD1 - TRBJ1-5 TRBV24-1 TGTGCCACTTACCGATCGGGACAGGGGATTAGCAATCAGCCCCAGCATTTT CATYRSGQGISNQPQHF
- - TRBJ2-3 TRBV24-1 TGTGCCACCAGTGATCATCGACAAAACACAGATACGCAGTATTTT CATSDHRQNTDTQYF
TRBD2 many TRBJ2-5 TRBV25-1 TGTGCCAGCAGTGACCTGGGGGGGCAAGAGACCCAGTACTTC CASSDLGGQETQYF
- - TRBJ2-1 TRBV19 TGTGCCAGTAGTATTGCAGGGACGGAGCAGTTCTTC CASSIAGTEQFF
- - TRBJ1-2 TRBV7-9 TGTGCCAGCAGCTTTGAGGGAGACTATGGCTACACCTTC CASSFEGDYGYTF
- once TRBJ2-7 TRBV29-1 TGCAGCGTTACAAGCAGGGGAAGGGTTGAGTACGAGCAGTACTTC CSVTSRGRVEYEQYF
- few TRBJ1-1 TRBV6-5 TGTGCCAGCAGTTACTCTGGACCGGGTACTGAAGCTTTCTTT CASSYSGPGTEAFF
- - TRBJ2-3 TRBV19 TGTGCCAGTACCGTCCTGGGCACAGATACGCAGTATTTT CASTVLGTDTQYF
- - TRBJ2-7 TRBV2 TGTGCTAGTGCGGGCAGCTACGAGCAGTACTTC CASAGSYEQYF
TRBD1 many TRBJ2-7 TRBV24-1 TGTGCCACCAGTGATAAACAGGGGGCTCTCGACGAGCAGTACTTC CATSDKQGALDEQYF
- - TRBJ2-7 TRBV3-1 TGTGCCAGCAGCCAGGGCGCAGGGGTGGACGAGCAGTACTTC CASSQGAGVDEQYF
TRBD1 few TRBJ2-1 TRBV29-1 TGCATCGTGACAGGGAAAGGGGGTGATGAGCAGTTCTTC CIVTGKGGDEQFF
TRBD1 - TRBJ1-5 TRBV28 TGTGCCAGCAGTGCCCTAGACAGGGAGGGTCAGCCCCAGCATTTT CASSALDREGQPQHF
- few TRBJ1-5 TRBV10-1 TGCGCCAGCAGCGACGATCAGCCCCAGCATTTT CASSDDQPQHF
TRBD1 - TRBJ1-5 TRBV18 TGTGCCAGCTCACCCGAGACAGGGCAGCCCCAGCATTTT CASSPETGQPQHF
- - TRBJ2-7 TRBV20-1 TGCAGTCCGGGATATTGGAACGAGCAGTACTTC CSPGYWNEQYF
TRBD1 many TRBJ2-2 TRBV9 TGTGCCAGCAGCGGGGACAGGGGGCGGCCGGGCACCGGGGAGCTGTTTTTT CASSGDRGRPGTGELFF
- many TRBJ2-1 TRBV11-3 TGTGCCAGCAGCTTAGTACTTCACAATGAGCAGTTCTTC CASSLVLHNEQFF